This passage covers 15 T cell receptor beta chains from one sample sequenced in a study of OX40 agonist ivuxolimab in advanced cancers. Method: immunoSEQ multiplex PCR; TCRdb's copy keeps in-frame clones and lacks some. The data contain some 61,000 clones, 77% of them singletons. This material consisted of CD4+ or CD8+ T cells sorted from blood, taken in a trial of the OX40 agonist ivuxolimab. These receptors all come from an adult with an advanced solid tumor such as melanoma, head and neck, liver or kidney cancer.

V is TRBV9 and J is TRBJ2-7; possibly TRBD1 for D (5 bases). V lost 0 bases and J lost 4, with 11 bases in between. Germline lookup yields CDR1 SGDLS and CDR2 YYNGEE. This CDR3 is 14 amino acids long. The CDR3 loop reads CASSVGTGLYEQYF. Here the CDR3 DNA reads TGTGCCAGCAGCGTAGGAACAGGCCTTTACGAGCAGTACTTC.

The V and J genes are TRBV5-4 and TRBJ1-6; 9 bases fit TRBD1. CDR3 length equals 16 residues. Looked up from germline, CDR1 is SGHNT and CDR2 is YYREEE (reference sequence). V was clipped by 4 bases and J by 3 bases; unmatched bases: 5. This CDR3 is CASSPGGQGYNSPLHF. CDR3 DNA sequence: TGTGCCAGCAGCCCGGGGGGACAGGGCTATAATTCACCCCTCCACTTT.

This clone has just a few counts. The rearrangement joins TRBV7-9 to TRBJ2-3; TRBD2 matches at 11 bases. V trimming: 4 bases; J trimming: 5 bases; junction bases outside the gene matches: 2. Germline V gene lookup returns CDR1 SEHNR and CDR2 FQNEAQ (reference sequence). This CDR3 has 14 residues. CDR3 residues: CASSYGTSGDTQYF. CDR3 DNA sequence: TGTGCCAGCAGCTACGGGACTAGCGGAGATACGCAGTATTTT.

CDR3 amino acids: CASSLDGSGSPSTDTQYF. The CDR3 DNA reads TGTGCCAGCAGCTTAGATGGTAGCGGGAGCCCATCCACAGATACGCAGTATTTT. V usage is TRBV11-2 and J usage is TRBJ2-3; TRBD2 matches 9 bases. There are 18 residues in the CDR3. Germline CDR1 and CDR2: SGHAT and FQNNGV. V dropped 0 bases and J dropped 2; count of bases not matched to a gene: 9. Supplemented by reference TRBV11-2 and TRBJ2-3, the full variable domain reads EAGVAQSPRYKIIEKRQSVAFWCNPISGHATLYWYQQILGQGPKLLIQFQNNGVVDDSQLPKDRFSAERLKGVDSTLKIQPAKLEDSAVYLCASSLDGSGSPSTDTQYFGPGTRLTVL.

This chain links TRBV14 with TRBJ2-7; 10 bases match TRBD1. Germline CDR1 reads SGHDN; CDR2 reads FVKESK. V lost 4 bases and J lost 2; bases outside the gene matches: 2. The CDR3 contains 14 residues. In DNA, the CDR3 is TGTGCCAGCAGCCTCGGACAGGGGGCCTACGAGCAGTACTTC. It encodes CASSLGQGAYEQYF.

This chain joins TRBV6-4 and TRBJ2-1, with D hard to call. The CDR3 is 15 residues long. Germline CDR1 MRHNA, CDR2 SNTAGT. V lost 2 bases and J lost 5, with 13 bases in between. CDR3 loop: CASSDEILTHNEQFF. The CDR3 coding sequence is TGTGCCAGCAGTGACGAGATCCTCACCCACAATGAGCAGTTCTTC.

CDR3: CASNSGTAGYEQYF. CDR3 DNA: TGTGCCAGCAATTCGGGGACAGCGGGCTACGAGCAGTACTTC. This chain connects TRBV28 to TRBJ2-7, with TRBD1 as a possible D gene (7 bases). Germline V CDR1 and CDR2: MDHEN, SYDVKM. Trimming removed 7 bases from V and 3 bases from J, with 16 bases in between. This CDR3 contains 14 residues.

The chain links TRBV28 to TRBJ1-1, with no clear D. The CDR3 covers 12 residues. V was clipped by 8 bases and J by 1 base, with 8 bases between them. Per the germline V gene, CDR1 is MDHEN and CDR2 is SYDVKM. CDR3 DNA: TGTGCCAGCGGGTCGCGGAACACTGAAGCTTTCTTT. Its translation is CASGSRNTEAFF.

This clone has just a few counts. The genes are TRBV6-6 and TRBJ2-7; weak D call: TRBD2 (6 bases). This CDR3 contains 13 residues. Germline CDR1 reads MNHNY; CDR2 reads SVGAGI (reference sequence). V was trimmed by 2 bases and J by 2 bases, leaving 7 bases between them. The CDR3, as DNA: TGTGCCAGCAGTTACAGGAGGGCCTACGAGCAGTACTTC. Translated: CASSYRRAYEQYF.

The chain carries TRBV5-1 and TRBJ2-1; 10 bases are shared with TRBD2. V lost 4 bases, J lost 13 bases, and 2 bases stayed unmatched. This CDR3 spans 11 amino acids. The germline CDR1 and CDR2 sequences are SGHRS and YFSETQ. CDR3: CASSGTSEQFF. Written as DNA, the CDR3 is TGCGCCAGCAGCGGGACTAGCGAACAGTTCTTC.

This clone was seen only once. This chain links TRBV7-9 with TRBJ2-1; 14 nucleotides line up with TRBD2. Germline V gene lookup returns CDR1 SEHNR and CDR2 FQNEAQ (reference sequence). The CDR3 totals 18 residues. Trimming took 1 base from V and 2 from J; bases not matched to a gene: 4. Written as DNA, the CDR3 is TGTGCCAGCAGCTTAGGAAGACTAGCGGGAGGGCCCTACAATGAGCAGTTCTTC. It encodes CASSLGRLAGGPYNEQFF.

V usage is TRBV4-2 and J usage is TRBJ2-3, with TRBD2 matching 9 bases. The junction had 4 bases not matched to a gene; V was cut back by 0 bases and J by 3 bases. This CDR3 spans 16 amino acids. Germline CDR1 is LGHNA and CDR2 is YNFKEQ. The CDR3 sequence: CASSQDSGGPTDTQYF. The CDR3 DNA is TGTGCCAGCAGCCAAGATAGCGGGGGTCCGACAGATACGCAGTATTTT.

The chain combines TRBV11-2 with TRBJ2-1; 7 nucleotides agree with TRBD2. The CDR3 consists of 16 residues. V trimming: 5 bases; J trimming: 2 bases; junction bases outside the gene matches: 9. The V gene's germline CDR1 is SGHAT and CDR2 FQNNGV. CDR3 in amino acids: CASSISSSGTYNEQFF. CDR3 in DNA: TGTGCCAGCAGCATTTCGTCTAGCGGAACCTACAATGAGCAGTTCTTC.

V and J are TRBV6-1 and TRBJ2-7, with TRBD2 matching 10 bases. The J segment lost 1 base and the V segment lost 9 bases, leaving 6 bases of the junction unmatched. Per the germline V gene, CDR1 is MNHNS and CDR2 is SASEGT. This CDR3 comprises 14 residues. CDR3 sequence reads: CASNGLAESYEQYF. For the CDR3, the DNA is TGTGCCAGTAACGGACTAGCGGAATCCTACGAGCAGTACTTC.

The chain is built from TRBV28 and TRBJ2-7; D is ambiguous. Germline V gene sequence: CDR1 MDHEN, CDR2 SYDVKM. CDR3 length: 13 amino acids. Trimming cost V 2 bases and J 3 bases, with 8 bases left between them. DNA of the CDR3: TGTGCCAGCAGTTTACTGGGGATCTACGAGCAGTACTTC. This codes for CASSLLGIYEQYF.